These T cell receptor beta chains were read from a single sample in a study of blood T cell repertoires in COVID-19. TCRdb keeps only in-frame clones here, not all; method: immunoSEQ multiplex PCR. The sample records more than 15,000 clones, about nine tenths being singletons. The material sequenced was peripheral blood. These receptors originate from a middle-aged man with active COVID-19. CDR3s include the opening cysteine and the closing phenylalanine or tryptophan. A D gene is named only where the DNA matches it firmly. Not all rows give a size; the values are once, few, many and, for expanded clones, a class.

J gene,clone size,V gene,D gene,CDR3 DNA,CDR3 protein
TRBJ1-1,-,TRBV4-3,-,TGCGCCAGCAGCCAAGATGGGGGCAGGGGTCCTTTCTTT,CASSQDGGRGPFF
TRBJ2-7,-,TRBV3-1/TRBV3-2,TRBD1,TGTGCCAGCAGCCAGGGGACAGGGGACATCTCCTACGAGCAGTACTTC,CASSQGTGDISYEQYF
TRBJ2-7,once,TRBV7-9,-,TGTGCCAGCAGCCAACTAGCTCTGTTCGGCGAGCAGTACTTC,CASSQLALFGEQYF
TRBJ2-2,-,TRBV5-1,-,TGCGCCAGCAGCTTGGAGGGAGGCGGGGAGCTGTTTTTT,CASSLEGGGELFF
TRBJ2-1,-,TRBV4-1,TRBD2,TGCGCCAGCAGCCAAGATCTAAGCGGGAGGGGATACAATGAGCAGTTCTTC,CASSQDLSGRGYNEQFF
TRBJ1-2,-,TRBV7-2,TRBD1,TGTGCCAGCAGCCCGTGGACAGGGGGTAACTATGGCTACACCTTC,CASSPWTGGNYGYTF
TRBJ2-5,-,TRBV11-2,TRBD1,TGTGCCAGCAGCATAACCCGGACAGGGCGGGAGACCCAGTACTTC,CASSITRTGRETQYF
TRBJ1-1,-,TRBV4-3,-,TGCGCCAGCAGCCACAGGGTAGGAACTGAAGCTTTCTTT,CASSHRVGTEAFF
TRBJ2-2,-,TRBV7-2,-,TGTGCCAGCAGTTATACAGGGCCCGGGGAGCTGTTTTTT,CASSYTGPGELFF
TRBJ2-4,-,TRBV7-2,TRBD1,TGTGCCAGCAGCTCCAACAGGGGGCGCGGAGGGGAAAACATTCAGTACTTC,CASSSNRGRGGENIQYF
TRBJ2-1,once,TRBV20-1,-,TGCAGTGCTAGAGGCGGGAATGAGCAGTTCTTC,CSARGGNEQFF
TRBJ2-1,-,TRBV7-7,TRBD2,TGTGCTAGCAGCTCCGGACTAGCGGCCTACAATGAGCAGTTCTTC,CASSSGLAAYNEQFF
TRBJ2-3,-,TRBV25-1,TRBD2,TGTGCCAGCAGTGAATGGGCGGGGGGACCTACAGATACGCAGTATTTT,CASSEWAGGPTDTQYF
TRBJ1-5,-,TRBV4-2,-,TGTGCCAGCAGCCAAGAGCCCCAGGCGAATCAGCCCCAGCATTTT,CASSQEPQANQPQHF
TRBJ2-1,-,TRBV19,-,TGTGCCAGTAGTATAGTAGTAAGCGGTCAAGGTTTTTACAATGAGCAGTTCTTC,CASSIVVSGQGFYNEQFF
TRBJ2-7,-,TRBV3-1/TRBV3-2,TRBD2,TGTGCCAGCAGCCAAGCGAGCGGGAGGGCCGGGGAGCAGTACTTC,CASSQASGRAGEQYF
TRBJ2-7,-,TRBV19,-,TGTGCCACCTCCAGGACAGCCTCCTACGAGCAGTACTTC,CATSRTASYEQYF
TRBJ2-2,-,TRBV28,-,TGTGCCAGCGGGAGAGGTACGGACACCGGGGAGCTGTTTTTT,CASGRGTDTGELFF
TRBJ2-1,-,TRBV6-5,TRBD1,TGTGCCAGCAGCTGGGGACAGGGGAACTACAATGAGCAGTTCTTC,CASSWGQGNYNEQFF
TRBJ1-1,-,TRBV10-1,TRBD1,TGCGCCAGCAGTGCGGGACAGACGAACACTGAAGCTTTCTTT,CASSAGQTNTEAFF
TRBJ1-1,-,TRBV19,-,TGTGCCAGTAGCCAGGGGAAAAACACTGAAGCTTTCTTT,CASSQGKNTEAFF
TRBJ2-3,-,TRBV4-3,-,TGCGCCAGCAGCCAACCCCGACCCGGGGCGCAGTATTTT,CASSQPRPGAQYF
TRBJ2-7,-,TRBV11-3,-,TGTGCCAGCAGCTTGCGGGATTACGAGCAGTACTTC,CASSLRDYEQYF
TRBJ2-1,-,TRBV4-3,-,TGCGCCAGCAGCCAAGATTACGCTAGTCCGGTGGCCTTTTTGTTCTTC,CASSQDYASPVAFLFF
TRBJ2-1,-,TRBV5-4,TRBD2,TGTGCCAGCAGCCCACCCCCGACTAGCGGGAGTAATGAGCAGTTCTTC,CASSPPPTSGSNEQFF
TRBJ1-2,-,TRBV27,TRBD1,TGTGCCAGCAGGGCACCGACAGGGACTGGCTACACCTTC,CASRAPTGTGYTF
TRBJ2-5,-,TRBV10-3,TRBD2,TGTGCCATCAGAGGGGGACTAGTGGGTCAAGAGACCCAGTACTTC,CAIRGGLVGQETQYF
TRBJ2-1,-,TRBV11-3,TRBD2,TGTGCCAGCAGCTTTACCGGGACTAGCGGGAGAGATGAGCAGTTCTTC,CASSFTGTSGRDEQFF
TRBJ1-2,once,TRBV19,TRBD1,TGTGCCACCGCGGGGTGGACAGGGGGCCTCTCGACCTACACCTTC,CATAGWTGGLSTYTF
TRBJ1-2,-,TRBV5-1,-,TGCGCCAGCAGCTTAACGACATCCAACGCTGGCTACACCTTC,CASSLTTSNAGYTF
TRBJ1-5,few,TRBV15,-,TGTGCCACCAGCAGAGATCAACTTGGGGGGGGTAATCAGCCCCAGCATTTT,CATSRDQLGGGNQPQHF
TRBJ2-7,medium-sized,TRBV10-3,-,TGTGCCATCAGTGAGTCGTGGGAGGCAAGCGAGCAGTACTTC,CAISESWEASEQYF
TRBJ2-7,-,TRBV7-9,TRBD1,TGTGCCAGCAGCTTCGGGACAGTCTCCTACGAGCAGTACTTC,CASSFGTVSYEQYF
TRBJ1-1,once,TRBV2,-,TGTGCCAGCAAAATTCACCGGGGAACTGAAGCTTTCTTT,CASKIHRGTEAFF
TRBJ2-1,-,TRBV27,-,TGTGCCAGCACGGCGGATAAGATCCGCAATGAGCAGTTCTTC,CASTADKIRNEQFF
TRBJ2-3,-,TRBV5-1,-,TGCGCCAGCAGCCCAGGTCTAGGAGGGGAAGGAGATACGCAGTATTTT,CASSPGLGGEGDTQYF
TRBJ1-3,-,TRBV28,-,TGTGCCAGCAGTCCCATCACAGGGTACTCTGGAAACACCATATATTTT,CASSPITGYSGNTIYF
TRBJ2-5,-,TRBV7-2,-,TGTGCCAGCAGCACGGGGGACACGGGAGGGACCCAGTACTTC,CASSTGDTGGTQYF
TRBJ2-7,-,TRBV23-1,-,TGCGCCAGCAGTGTAGTCATTCTGTATGAGCAGTACTTC,CASSVVILYEQYF
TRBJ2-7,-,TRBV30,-,TGTGCCTGGAGTGAACTGCTCGGACTGGGCTACGAGCAGTACTTC,CAWSELLGLGYEQYF